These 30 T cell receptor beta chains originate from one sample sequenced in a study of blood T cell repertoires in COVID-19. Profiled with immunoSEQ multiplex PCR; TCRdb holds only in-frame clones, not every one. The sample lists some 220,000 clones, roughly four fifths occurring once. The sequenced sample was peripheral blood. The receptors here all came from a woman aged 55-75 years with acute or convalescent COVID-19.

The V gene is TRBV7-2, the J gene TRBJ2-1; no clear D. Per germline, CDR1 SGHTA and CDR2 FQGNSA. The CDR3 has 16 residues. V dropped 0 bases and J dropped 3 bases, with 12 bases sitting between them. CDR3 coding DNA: TGTGCCAGCAGCTTAGCCCCCTCTAGTATCTACAATGAGCAGTTCTTC. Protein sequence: CASSLAPSSIYNEQFF.

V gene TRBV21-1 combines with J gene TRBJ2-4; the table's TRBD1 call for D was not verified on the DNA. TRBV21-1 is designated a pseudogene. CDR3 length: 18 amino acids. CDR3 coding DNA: TGTGCCAGCAGCAAAGGTACCGACAGAGGACGATGCTTAAACATTCAGTACTTC. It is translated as CASSKGTDRGRCLNIQYF.

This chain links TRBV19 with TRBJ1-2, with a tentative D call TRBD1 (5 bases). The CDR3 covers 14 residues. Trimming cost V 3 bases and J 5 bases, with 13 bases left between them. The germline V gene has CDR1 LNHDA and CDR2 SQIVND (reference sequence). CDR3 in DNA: TGTGCCAGTAGTATGGGGACTCCTACTTATGGCTACACCTTC. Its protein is CASSMGTPTYGYTF.

The DNA of the CDR3 is TGTGCCAGCACCCAATCCGGACAGTCTAGCACAGATACGCAGTATTTT. Its translation is CASTQSGQSSTDTQYF. This chain links TRBV7-9 with TRBJ2-3; D is perhaps TRBD1 (6 bases). The CDR3 extends over 16 amino acids. Germline V gene sequence: CDR1 SEHNR, CDR2 FQNEAQ (reference sequence). Trimming took 7 bases from V and 0 from J, leaving 17 bases between them.

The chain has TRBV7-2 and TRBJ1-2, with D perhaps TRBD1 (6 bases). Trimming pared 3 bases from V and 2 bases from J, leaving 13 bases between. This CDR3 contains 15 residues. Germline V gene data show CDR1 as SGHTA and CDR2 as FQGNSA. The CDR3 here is CASSFLSTGNYGYTF. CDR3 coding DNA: TGTGCCAGCAGCTTCCTCTCCACAGGGAACTATGGCTACACCTTC.

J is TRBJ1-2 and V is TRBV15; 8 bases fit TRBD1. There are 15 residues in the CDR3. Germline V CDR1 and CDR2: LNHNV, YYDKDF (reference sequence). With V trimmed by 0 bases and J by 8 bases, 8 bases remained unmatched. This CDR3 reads CATSRDMDRAAGYTF. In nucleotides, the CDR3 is TGTGCCACCAGCAGAGATATGGACAGGGCTGCGGGCTACACCTTC. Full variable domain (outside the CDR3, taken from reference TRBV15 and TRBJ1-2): DAMVIQNPRYQVTQFGKPVTLSCSQTLNHNVMYWYQQKSSQAPKLLFHYYDKDFNNEADTPDNFQSRRPNTSFCFLDIRSPGLGDTAMYLCATSRDMDRAAGYTFGSGTRLTVV.

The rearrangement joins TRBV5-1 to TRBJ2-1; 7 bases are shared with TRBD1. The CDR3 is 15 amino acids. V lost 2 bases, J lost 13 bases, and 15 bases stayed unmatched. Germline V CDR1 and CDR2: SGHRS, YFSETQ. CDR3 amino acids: CASSLLARGTRIQFF. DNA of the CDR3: TGCGCCAGCAGCTTACTTGCCAGGGGGACAAGAATACAGTTCTTC.

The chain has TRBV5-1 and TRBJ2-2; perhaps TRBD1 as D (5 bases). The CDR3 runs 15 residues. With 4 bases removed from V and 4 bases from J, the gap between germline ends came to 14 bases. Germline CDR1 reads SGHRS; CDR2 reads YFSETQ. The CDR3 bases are TGCGCCAGCAGCGCCAGGGTTGACGGCACCGGGGAGCTGTTTTTT. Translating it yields CASSARVDGTGELFF.

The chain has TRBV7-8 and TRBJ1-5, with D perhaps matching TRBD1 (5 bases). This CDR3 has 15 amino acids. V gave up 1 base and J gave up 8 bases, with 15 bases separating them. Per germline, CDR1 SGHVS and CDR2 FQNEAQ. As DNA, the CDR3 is TGTGCCAGCAGCTTAGGGGTAGGGGTTAAGGAGCCCCAGCATTTT. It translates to CASSLGVGVKEPQHF.

The CDR3 DNA is TGCGCCAGCAACCTTATGGGCGGGGGCACAGATACGCAGTATTTT. It codes for CASNLMGGGTDTQYF. This chain links TRBV5-1 with TRBJ2-3; D might be TRBD2 (6 bases). Per germline, CDR1 SGHRS and CDR2 YFSETQ. Trimming pared 6 bases from V and 1 base from J, leaving 15 bases between. CDR3 length equals 15 residues. Filled out from reference TRBV5-1 and TRBJ2-3, the complete variable domain reads KAGVTQTPRYLIKTRGQQVTLSCSPISGHRSVSWYQQTPGQGLQFLFEYFSETQRNKGNFPGRFSGRQFSNSRSEMNVSTLELGDSALYLCASNLMGGGTDTQYFGPGTRLTVL.

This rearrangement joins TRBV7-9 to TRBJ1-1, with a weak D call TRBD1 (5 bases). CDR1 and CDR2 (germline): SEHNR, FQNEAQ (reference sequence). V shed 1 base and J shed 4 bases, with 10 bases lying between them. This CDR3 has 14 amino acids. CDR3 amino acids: CASSLVPGGTEAFF. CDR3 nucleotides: TGTGCCAGCAGCTTAGTACCCGGGGGCACTGAAGCTTTCTTT.

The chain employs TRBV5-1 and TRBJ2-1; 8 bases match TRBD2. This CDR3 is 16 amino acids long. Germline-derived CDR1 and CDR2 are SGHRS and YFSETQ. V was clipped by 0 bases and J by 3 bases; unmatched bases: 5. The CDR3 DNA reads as TGCGCCAGCAGCTTGGGCGGGACTAGGAGCTACAATGAGCAGTTCTTC. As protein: CASSLGGTRSYNEQFF.

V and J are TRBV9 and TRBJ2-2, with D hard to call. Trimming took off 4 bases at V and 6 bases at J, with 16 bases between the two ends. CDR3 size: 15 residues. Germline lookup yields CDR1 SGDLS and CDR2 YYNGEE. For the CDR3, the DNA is TGTGCCAGCAGCCAACATATGGCAGTGGCCGGGGAGCTGTTTTTT. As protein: CASSQHMAVAGELFF.

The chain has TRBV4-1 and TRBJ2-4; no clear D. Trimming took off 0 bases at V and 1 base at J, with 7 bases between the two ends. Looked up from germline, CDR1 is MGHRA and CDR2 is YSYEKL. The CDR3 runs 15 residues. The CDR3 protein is CASSQEQYAKNIQYF. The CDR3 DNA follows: TGCGCCAGCAGCCAAGAGCAGTATGCCAAAAACATTCAGTACTTC.

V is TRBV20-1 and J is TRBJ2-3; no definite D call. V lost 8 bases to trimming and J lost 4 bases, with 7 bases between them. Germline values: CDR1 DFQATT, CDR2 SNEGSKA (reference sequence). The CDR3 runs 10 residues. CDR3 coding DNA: TGCAGTCCCCTATCAGATACGCAGTATTTT. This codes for CSPLSDTQYF.

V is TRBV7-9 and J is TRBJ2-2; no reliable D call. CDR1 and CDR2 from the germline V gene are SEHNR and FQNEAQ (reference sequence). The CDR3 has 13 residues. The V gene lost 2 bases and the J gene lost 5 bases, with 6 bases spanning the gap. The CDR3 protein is CASSLLVTGELFF. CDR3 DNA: TGTGCCAGCAGCTTACTCGTGACCGGGGAGCTGTTTTTT. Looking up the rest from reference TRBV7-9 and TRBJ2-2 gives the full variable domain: DTGVSQNPRHKITKRGQNVTFRCDPISEHNRLYWYRQTLGQGPEFLTYFQNEAQLEKSRLLSDRFSAERPKGSFSTLEIQRTEQGDSAMYLCASSLLVTGELFFGEGSRLTVL.

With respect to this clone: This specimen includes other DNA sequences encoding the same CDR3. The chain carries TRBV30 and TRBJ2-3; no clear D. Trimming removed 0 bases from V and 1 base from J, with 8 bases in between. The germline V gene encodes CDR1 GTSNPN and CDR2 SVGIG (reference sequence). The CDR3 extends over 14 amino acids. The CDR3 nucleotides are TGTGCCTGGAGTGTTGTTTCGGGCACAGATACGCAGTATTTT. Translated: CAWSVVSGTDTQYF.

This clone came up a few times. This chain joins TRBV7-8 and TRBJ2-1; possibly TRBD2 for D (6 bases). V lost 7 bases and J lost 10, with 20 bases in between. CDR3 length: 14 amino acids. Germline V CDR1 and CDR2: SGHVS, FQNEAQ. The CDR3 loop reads CASTSGLPGGEQFF. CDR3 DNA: TGTGCCAGCACCTCGGGACTCCCCGGGGGAGAGCAGTTCTTC.

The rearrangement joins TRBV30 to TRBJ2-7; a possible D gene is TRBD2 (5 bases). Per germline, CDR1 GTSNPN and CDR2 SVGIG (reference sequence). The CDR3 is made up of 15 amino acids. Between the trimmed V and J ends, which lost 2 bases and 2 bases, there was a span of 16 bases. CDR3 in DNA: TGTGCCTGGAGTACTCCGGGAAATGTCCCCTACGAGCAGTACTTC. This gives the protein CAWSTPGNVPYEQYF.

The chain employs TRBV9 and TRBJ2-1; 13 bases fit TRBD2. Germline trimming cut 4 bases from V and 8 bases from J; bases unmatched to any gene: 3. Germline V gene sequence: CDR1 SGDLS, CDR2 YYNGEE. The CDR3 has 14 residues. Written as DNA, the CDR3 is TGTGCCAGCAGCCGACTAGCGGGGGGCCATGAGCAGTTCTTC. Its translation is CASSRLAGGHEQFF.

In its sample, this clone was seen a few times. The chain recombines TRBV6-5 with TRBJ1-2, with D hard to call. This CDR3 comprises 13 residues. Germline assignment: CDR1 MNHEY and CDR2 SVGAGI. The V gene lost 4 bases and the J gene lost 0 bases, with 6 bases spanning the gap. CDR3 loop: CASSSGPNYGYTF. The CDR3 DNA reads TGTGCCAGCAGTTCGGGTCCTAACTATGGCTACACCTTC.

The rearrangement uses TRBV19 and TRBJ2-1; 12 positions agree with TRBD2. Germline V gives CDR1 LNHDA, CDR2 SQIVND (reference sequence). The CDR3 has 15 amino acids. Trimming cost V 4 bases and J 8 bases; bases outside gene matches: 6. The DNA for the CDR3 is TGTGCCAGTAGTACTAGCGGGGGGGCCGCGGATGAGCAGTTCTTC. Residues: CASSTSGGAADEQFF.

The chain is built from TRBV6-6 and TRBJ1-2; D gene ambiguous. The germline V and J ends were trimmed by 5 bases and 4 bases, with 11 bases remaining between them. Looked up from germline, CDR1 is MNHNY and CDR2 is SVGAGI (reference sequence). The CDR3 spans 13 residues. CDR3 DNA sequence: TGTGCCAGCAGTGACACAGCTCCCTATGGCTACACCTTC. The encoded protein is CASSDTAPYGYTF.

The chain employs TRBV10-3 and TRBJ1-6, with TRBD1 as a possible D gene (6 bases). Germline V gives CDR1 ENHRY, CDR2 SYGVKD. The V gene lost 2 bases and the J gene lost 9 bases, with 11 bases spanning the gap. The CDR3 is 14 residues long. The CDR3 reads CAISEQGISSPLHF. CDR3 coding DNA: TGTGCCATCAGTGAGCAGGGGATTAGTTCACCCCTCCACTTT.

DNA for the CDR3: TGTGCCAGCAGTCGGTTGGGACAGAATAATTCACCCCTCCACTTT. Translating it yields CASSRLGQNNSPLHF. The chain employs TRBV6-5 and TRBJ1-6, with TRBD1 identical over 7 bases. In germline, CDR1 is MNHEY, CDR2 SVGAGI. The CDR3 runs to 15 residues. V was pared by 5 bases and J by 5 bases, with 6 bases of the junction left unmatched.

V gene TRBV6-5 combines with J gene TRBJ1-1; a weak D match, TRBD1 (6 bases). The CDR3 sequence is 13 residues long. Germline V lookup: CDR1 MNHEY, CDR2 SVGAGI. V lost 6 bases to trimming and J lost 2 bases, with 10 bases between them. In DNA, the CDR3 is TGTGCCAGCAGGCGGACAGTCAACACTGAAGCTTTCTTT. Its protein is CASRRTVNTEAFF.

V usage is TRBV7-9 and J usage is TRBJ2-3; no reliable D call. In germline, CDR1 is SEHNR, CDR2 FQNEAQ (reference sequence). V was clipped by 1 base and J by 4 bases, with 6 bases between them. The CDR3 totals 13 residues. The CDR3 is CASSLGAADTQYF. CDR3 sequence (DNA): TGTGCCAGCAGCTTAGGGGCAGCAGATACGCAGTATTTT.

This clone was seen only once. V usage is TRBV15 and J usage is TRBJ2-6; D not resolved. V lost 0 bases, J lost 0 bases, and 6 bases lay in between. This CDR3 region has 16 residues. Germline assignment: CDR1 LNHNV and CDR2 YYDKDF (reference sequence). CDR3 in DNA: TGTGCCACCAGCAGAGATACCGGCTCTGGGGCCAACGTCCTGACTTTC. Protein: CATSRDTGSGANVLTF.

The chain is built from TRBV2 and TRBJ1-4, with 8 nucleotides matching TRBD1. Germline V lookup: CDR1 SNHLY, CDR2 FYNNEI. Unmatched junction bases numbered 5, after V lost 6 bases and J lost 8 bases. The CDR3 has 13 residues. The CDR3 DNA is TGTGCCAGCAGCGAGACAGGGGAAGAAAAACTGTTTTTT. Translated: CASSETGEEKLFF.

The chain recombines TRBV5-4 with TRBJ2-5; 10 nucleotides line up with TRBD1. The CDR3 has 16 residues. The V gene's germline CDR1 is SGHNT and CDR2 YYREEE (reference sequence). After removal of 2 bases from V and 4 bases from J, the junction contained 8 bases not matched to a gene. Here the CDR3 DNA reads TGTGCCAGCAGCTTTCCGGGACAGGGGAGGAGAGAGACCCAGTACTTC. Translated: CASSFPGQGRRETQYF.